This T cell receptor beta chain came from a study of cytomegalovirus exposure and HLA in healthy donors. PCR involved 60 Vbeta and 13 Jbeta primers. Data came from immunoSEQ multiplex PCR; TCRdb stores just in-frame clones and leaves some out. In all, the sample yields approximately 110,000 clones. Study-wide results and caveats: Beyond CMV serostatus, there was no information to go on about immune exposure. TCR beta sequences numbering under 20,000 were associated with HLA alleles at 0.05 false discovery rate in a later analysis. In an earlier analysis, most TCR beta V segments were productive about 87% or about 30% of the time.

As concerns this clone: No antigen is known for it.

The sequenced material came from PBMCs. This sequence was found in a man aged 30 to 45 in good health and CMV-seronegative.

CDR3 bases: TGTGCCAGCTCACTACAGGGGGCGAGGACCGGGGAGCTGTTTTTT. Its translation: CASSLQGARTGELFF. V and J are TRBV18 and TRBJ2-2; TRBD1 aligns across 9 bases. The CDR3 runs 15 residues. J was trimmed by 5 bases and V by 4 bases; bases with no gene match: 5. Germline values: CDR1 KGHSH, CDR2 LQKENI.